These 5 T cell receptor beta chains were sequenced from one sample in a study of T cells in Graves' hyperthyroidism and ophthalmopathy. RNA transcripts yielded amplified TCR beta CDR3 regions. The TCR CDR3 first-round RT-PCR relied on the HTBI primer set. TCRdb processed the multiplex PCR reads anew with MiXCR; each CDR3 protein has one entry. The top ten hold approximately 8.7% of the sample, which has approximately 870,000 distinct CDR3 sequences, over 35% seen once. Sequenced input: blood. All receptors derive from a man between 18 and 29 years old with Graves' hyperthyroidism.

This clonotype was picked up one time. Germline and junction disagree at one end, which may indicate a read error. The J gene is TRBJ2-7, the V gene TRBV20-1, with 9 bases fitting TRBD2. Germline CDR1 and CDR2: DFQATT and SNEGSKA (reference sequence). CDR3 size: 18 residues. The CDR3 DNA follows: TGCAGTGCTAAGACGGGGGCTAGCGGGATGGGGTTCTCCCACGAGCAGTACTTC. It yields the protein CSAKTGASGMGFSHEQYF.

This clonotype was seen only a few times. The chain combines TRBV20-1 with TRBJ2-2; TRBD2 aligns across 7 bases. This CDR3 is built from 12 residues. V shed 7 bases and J 3 bases; nucleotides not matched to a gene: 2. Germline values: CDR1 DFQATT, CDR2 SNEGSKA (reference sequence). The CDR3 DNA follows: TGCAGTGGGACTAGTGACACCGGGGAGCTGTTTTTT. It encodes CSGTSDTGELFF.

In DNA, the CDR3 is TGTGCCAGCAGACCTATCAATAACAAGAACACTGAAGCTTTCTTT. It translates to CASRPINNKNTEAFF. The chain links TRBV7-9 to TRBJ1-1, with no clear D. This CDR3 spans 15 amino acids. Trimming removed 6 bases at V and 1 base at J, with 15 bases between. CDR1 SEHNR and CDR2 FQNEAQ come from the germline V gene (reference sequence). Based on the CDR3 plus reference TRBV7-9 and TRBJ1-1, the full variable domain is DTGVSQNPRHKITKRGQNVTFRCDPISEHNRLYWYRQTLGQGPEFLTYFQNEAQLEKSRLLSDRFSAERPKGSFSTLEIQRTEQGDSAMYLCASRPINNKNTEAFFGQGTRLTVV.

This rearrangement joins TRBV12-3 or TRBV12-4 to TRBJ2-5; TRBD2 might be the D (6 bases). The CDR3 contains 14 residues. V was shortened by 5 bases and J by 2 bases, with 12 bases between the two germline ends. As DNA, the CDR3 is TGTGCCAGCAGTGCCATCAGCGGGCAAGAGACCCAGTACTTC. As protein: CASSAISGQETQYF.

In this sample, this clonotype turned up many times. The chain carries TRBV7-2 and TRBJ2-7; either TRBD1 or TRBD2 may fit D (6 bases each). The V end was cut by 2 bases, the J end by 3 bases, with 11 bases between. Germline V gene lookup returns CDR1 SGHTA and CDR2 FQGNSA. CDR3 length: 14 amino acids. The CDR3 DNA reads TGTGCCAGCAGCTTATCCGGGGGCGACTACGAGCAGTACTTC. It translates to CASSLSGGDYEQYF.